This entry concerns a single TCR beta chain. Its antigen is still unknown. The sample holds no much larger clone one base away, and base qualities are not on file. The library was prepared using the immunoSEQ multiplex PCR assay. A mixture of 60 forward primers for TCR Vbeta segments and 13 reverse primers for TCR Jbeta segments was used in the multiplex PCR. Amplification of the CDR3 region of rearranged TCR beta genes was performed with a multiplex PCR assay on genomic DNA. The Illumina HiSeq System was used to sequence the amplified TCR beta libraries as 87-base-pair reads. The published analysis was carried out like this. Across the 700 or so repertoires, a later analysis counted 78 million or so unique TCR beta chains, 9.5 million to 12 million of which were shared by at least two donors. A nearest-neighbor algorithm error-corrected the raw reads and collapsed the reads into unique sequences, merging closely related sequences to remove PCR and sequencing errors. CDR3 sequences were aligned to IMGT reference sequences to assign V, D and J gene segments. For a sequence to be retained, a match of at least six nucleotides to both a V gene segment and a J gene segment was required. Rearrangements were classified as productive when the CDR3 lacked stop codons and remained in frame with V and J, and all other rearrangements were classified as non-productive. Following IMGT convention, CDR3 was defined as the stretch from the second conserved V-encoded cysteine up to the conserved J-encoded phenylalanine. In an earlier analysis of more than 550 of the donors, sequences lacking an unambiguous match to a single V gene segment were excluded. An earlier analysis of around 600 of the donors classified V segments as functional when productive rearrangements were above 56.7% and as segregating when the standard deviation between donors was above 5%. A statistical classification framework was built for diagnosing cytomegalovirus status from the catalog of TCR beta chain sequences. In a later analysis, V and J genes were assigned by comparing TCR nucleotide sequences against IMGT/GENE-DB human TR gene sequences. In a later analysis, CDR3 sequences and most-parsimonious VDJ recombination scenarios were assigned using the TCRdist pipeline. In a later analysis, every TCR beta chain was defined by the combination of its CDR3 amino acid sequence and its V-gene family, and reads without a unique V-gene family were dropped. To address suspected cross-contamination and a sequencing artifact, a later analysis removed around 600 highly shared, low-generation-probability nucleotide sequences. A later analysis calculated a clonal expansion index for each public chain from normalized within-repertoire ranks of inferred template counts. In a later analysis, generation probabilities were computed with a VDJ recombination model fitted to out-of-frame rearrangements, and the resulting probabilities were checked against IGoR. A later analysis scored TCR-TCR, TCR-HLA and TCR-CMV co-occurrence with hypergeometric tests, applying a repertoire-size bias correction to TCR pairs. A later analysis estimated false discovery rates by permuting HLA or CMV assignments 20 times. In a later analysis, co-occurring TCRs were grouped using DBSCAN, with TCRdist sequence similarity added in when clustering inside HLA-allele-positive subsets. Repertoires with fewer than 30,000 or more than 120,000 public chains were left out of co-occurrence clustering, as were about 5 repertoires with anomalous nucleotide sharing. As stored in TCRdb, this immuneACCESS dataset retains in-frame rearrangements with V and J assigned. A fraction of the clones does not appear; measured against another copy, unresolved V genes explain less than half of the discrepancy, and the remainder lacks a known reason. D and trimming were read from the DNA, whereas the V and J calls and clone size are those reported in that table. For this sample the table gives approximately 77,000 clones, of which approximately 75% were detected only once. Roughly 7.1% of the sample belongs to the ten largest clones.

This sample was taken from a study of cytomegalovirus exposure and HLA in healthy donors (dated by TCRdb to about 2017). As for the study more broadly: An earlier analysis of 550 to 700 of the donors reported about 290 Gb of sequence data and more than 90 million unique TCR beta sequences from about 179 million T cells. About 320 gigabases of sequencing data and some 85 million unique TCR sequences were included in an early release covering 550 to 650 HLA-typed donors. Of the roughly 400 genotyped donors, roughly 80% were placed in the genetic ancestry cluster associated with self-reported Caucasian donors. The study aimed to test whether cataloging public T cell receptors could reveal signatures of past pathogen exposure. The study profiled the T cell repertoires of more than 500 subjects by immunosequencing and related them to cytomegalovirus serostatus. A separate validation cohort of roughly 120 different subjects was used in addition to the approximately 610-subject first cohort. To predict cytomegalovirus infection status, the study brought together high-throughput TCR immunosequencing, statistical association of individual TCRs with disease status, and machine learning. To study patterns of TCR occurrence, a later analysis re-analyzed previously published TCR beta repertoires from 666 donors and added high-resolution HLA genotyping. Rather than using new phenotypic data, the later analysis identified candidate immune exposures from TCR beta sequences and from how often those sequences occurred across donors. An earlier analysis of 587 of the donors used high-throughput TCR beta sequencing to judge whether each TCR beta V gene segment behaved as functional or pseudogenic. Donor age, sex, ethnicity and CMV serostatus were collected together with the repertoire data. Genome-wide SNP genotypes for about 65% of the 666 donors were used in a later genetic analysis, which treated that subset as a discovery cohort. All discovery cohort repertoires had been generated on a single sequencing platform. Both class I and class II loci were covered by HLA typing, at four-digit resolution. Typing coverage differed by locus: A, B, C, DRB1 and DQB1 were typed in about 620-630 donors, DQA1 in 522, DPA1 in some 600, and DPB1 in just under 490. About five DR-DQ haplotypes were treated as single units for association and clustering because of strong linkage in the cohort. Across about 380 genotyped donors of the cohort, an average of roughly 250,000 unique TCR beta nucleotide sequences per donor were sequenced, and roughly a sixth of those sequences were non-productive. General findings and caveats noted by the study authors: Linkage disequilibrium might explain the correlated functional status among segregating V segments, but an unknown experimental factor could not be ruled out. The cohort was sequenced for TCR beta chains only, and without alpha or paired-chain data the features that could be detected were limited. In a later analysis, most CMV-associated TCR beta chains were found to appear HLA-restricted, with HLA associations seemingly driven largely by CMV exposure. The sequencing pipeline was judged likely to have produced a cluster of highly shared sequence variants as a technical artifact. A further reported finding was that TCR beta sequences accurately predicted the HLA-A and HLA-B alleles for most subjects in the first cohort. The presence/absence analyses assumed that sequencing depth was roughly uniform across donors, and that assumption may not be true. For the cohort, immune exposure information was limited to CMV serostatus. An association between a missense DCLRE1C variant and V-gene and J-gene trimming of TCR beta chains was found in a later genetic analysis and replicated in an independent cohort. The study listed 150 to 200 TCR beta chains as associated with cytomegalovirus. Because some donors lacked HLA typing at each locus, the association tests relied only on the typed subset. In a later analysis, HLA-associated TCR beta chains were found to be more clonally expanded and to have lower generation probabilities than equally common non-associated chains. A few of the identified cytomegalovirus-associated TCR beta chains were confirmed in vitro to be specific for cytomegalovirus antigens. In a later analysis, several top co-occurrence clusters were reported to appear linked to parvovirus B19, influenza, CMV and Epstein-Barr virus. When HLA alleles, especially DR and DQ, strongly co-occurred, attributing TCR associations to individual alleles was difficult. Specific HLA alleles were associated with 16,951 TCR beta sequences at a false discovery rate of 0.05 in a later analysis. While some public TCRs were present in many individuals, most TCR sequences turned up only very rarely across donors. Because counts were too low, seventeen rarely observed V segments, including chromosome 9 orphons, were excluded from the earlier analysis of several hundred of the donors. According to a later genetic analysis, donors in an Asian-associated ancestry cluster had fewer N-insertions in productive TCRs than the roughly 670-donor mean. The 87-base-pair reads could not distinguish some IMGT-functional V segments, including TRBV6-2 and TRBV6-3, so those segments were excluded. A later analysis found that TCR association rates varied across HLA loci, with DRB1 alleles showing the most associated TCRs and HLA-C alleles the fewest. In an earlier analysis of around 500 of the donors, most TCR beta V segments appeared in productive rearrangements about 90% or about 30% of the time, broadly matching IMGT annotations. The classifier was reported to diagnose cytomegalovirus status with high specificity and sensitivity in both the original cohort and the validation cohort. The authors suggested that the approach could potentially be generalized to other disease states and immunological phenotypes.

In total, roughly 670 healthy bone marrow donors made up the cohort. At the time of sampling, every cohort member was nominally healthy, though immune exposures that went unrecorded were likely present. The donor was CMV seronegative and was included in the group of a few hundred seronegative cohort members. A peripheral blood sample was provided by each donor, and peripheral blood mononuclear cells were used for TCR beta sequencing. The Qiagen DNeasy Blood Extraction Kit was used to extract genomic DNA from the blood cell samples. V loses 0 bases of germline sequence and J loses 0 bases, and the interval between the two ends is 12 bases. Including cysteine and phenylalanine, the CDR3 has 18 amino acids. The sequence is cut down to CDR3 DNA, 54 bases in frame from base 1. From a lookup of the germline V gene, CDR1 and CDR2 are LGHNT and FRNRAP.

The sequence joins TRBV12-5 to TRBJ2-6; the D gene is not confidently resolved. The sequence was obtained from a woman in her forties in good health and CMV-seronegative. Material for sequencing was PBMCs. The nucleotide sequence reads as follows: TGTGCTAGTGGTTTGGTCTTAGGCAGGTCCTCTGGGGCCAACGTCCTGACTTTC. Its translation is CASGLVLGRSSGANVLTF.